This T cell receptor beta chain originates from a study of T-cell memory formation after mild COVID-19. This clonotype was detected only a few times. It was 5'RACE with constant-segment primers that produced the TCR alpha and TCR beta cDNA libraries, which carried sample barcodes and UMIs. TCRdb ran MiXCR on the 5' RACE reads and lists one entry per CDR3 protein. Here the sample spans some 160,000 distinct CDR3 sequences, 25% to 40% being singletons. This TCR derives from an adult woman who had mild COVID-19 (a few samples of this study predate the infection). Cell type and time point are not known. The sequenced material came from PBMCs or a T cell subset sorted from them (not recorded which).

The CDR3 DNA sequence: TGTGCCAGCAGCTTGGACGTGAACTACGAGCAGTACTTC. Encoded protein: CASSLDVNYEQYF. J is TRBJ2-7 and V is TRBV7-2; D remains unclear. The CDR3 consists of 13 residues. Looked up from germline, CDR1 is SGHTA and CDR2 is FQGNSA. V was clipped by 3 bases and J by 3 bases, with 9 bases between them.